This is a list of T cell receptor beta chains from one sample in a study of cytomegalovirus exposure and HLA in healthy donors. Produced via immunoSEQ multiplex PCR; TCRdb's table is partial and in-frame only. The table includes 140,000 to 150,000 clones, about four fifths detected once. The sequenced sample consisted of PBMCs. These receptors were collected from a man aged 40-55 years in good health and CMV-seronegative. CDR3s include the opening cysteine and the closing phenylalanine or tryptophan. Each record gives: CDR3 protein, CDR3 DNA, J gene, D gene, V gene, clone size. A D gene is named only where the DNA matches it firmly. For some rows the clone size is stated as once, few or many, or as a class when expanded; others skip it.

CDR3aa: CASSHHRGEGLTNYGYTF; CDR3nt: TGCGCCAGCAGCCACCATAGAGGCGAGGGATTAACGAACTATGGCTACACCTTC; j_gene: TRBJ1-2; d_gene: NA; v_gene: TRBV4-1; abundance: NA
CDR3aa: CASSPDDRGLNEQFF; CDR3nt: TGTGCCAGCAGCCCCGACGACAGGGGGCTCAATGAGCAGTTCTTC; j_gene: TRBJ2-1; d_gene: TRBD1; v_gene: TRBV5-6; abundance: NA
CDR3aa: CSVESVVAGVPEGQTYEQFF; CDR3nt: TGCAGCGTTGAATCTGTGGTAGCGGGGGTTCCTGAAGGCCAAACCTATGAGCAGTTCTTC; j_gene: TRBJ2-1; d_gene: TRBD2; v_gene: TRBV29-1; abundance: NA
CDR3aa: CASSLPGQGAGINGYTF; CDR3nt: TGTGCCAGCAGCTTACCGGGACAGGGGGCTGGTATTAATGGCTACACCTTC; j_gene: TRBJ1-2; d_gene: TRBD1; v_gene: TRBV5-6; abundance: NA
CDR3aa: CASSITSTSGVTYEQYF; CDR3nt: TGTGCCAGTAGTATAACCTCGACTAGCGGAGTAACCTACGAGCAGTACTTC; j_gene: TRBJ2-7; d_gene: TRBD2; v_gene: TRBV19; abundance: NA
CDR3aa: CASSTAEVNEQYF; CDR3nt: TGTGCCAGCTCAACGGCCGAGGTAAACGAGCAGTACTTC; j_gene: TRBJ2-7; d_gene: NA; v_gene: TRBV18; abundance: once
CDR3aa: CASSPGQGVNNEQFF; CDR3nt: TGTGCCAGCAGCCCGGGACAGGGAGTCAACAATGAGCAGTTCTTC; j_gene: TRBJ2-1; d_gene: TRBD1; v_gene: TRBV5-6; abundance: NA
CDR3aa: CASSLWDSLGNEQFF; CDR3nt: TGCGCCAGCTCTCTATGGGACAGCCTGGGGAATGAGCAGTTCTTC; j_gene: TRBJ2-1; d_gene: TRBD1; v_gene: TRBV5-1; abundance: NA
CDR3aa: CASSGQQLYEQYF; CDR3nt: TGCGCCAGCAGTGGCCAACAGCTTTACGAGCAGTACTTC; j_gene: TRBJ2-7; d_gene: NA; v_gene: TRBV10-2; abundance: NA
CDR3aa: CASSLATVGRSHLSYGYTF; CDR3nt: TGCGCCAGCAGCTTGGCCACCGTTGGCAGGTCCCACCTTAGCTATGGCTACACCTTC; j_gene: TRBJ1-2; d_gene: NA; v_gene: TRBV5-1; abundance: NA
CDR3aa: CASSYGTSGVQETQYF; CDR3nt: TGTGCCAGCAGCTACGGGACTAGCGGGGTCCAAGAGACCCAGTACTTC; j_gene: TRBJ2-5; d_gene: TRBD2; v_gene: TRBV9; abundance: NA
CDR3aa: CASSFSPGQGSEAFF; CDR3nt: TGTGCCAGCAGTTTTTCACCGGGACAGGGGTCTGAAGCTTTCTTT; j_gene: TRBJ1-1; d_gene: TRBD1; v_gene: TRBV6-5; abundance: NA
CDR3aa: CASSSLGRVTEAFF; CDR3nt: TGTGCCAGCAGTTCCCTGGGGAGGGTCACTGAAGCTTTCTTT; j_gene: TRBJ1-1; d_gene: NA; v_gene: TRBV6-6; abundance: NA
CDR3aa: CASSLCPVASQTYEQYF; CDR3nt: TGTGCCAGCAGCTTATGTCCCGTGGCTAGCCAAACCTACGAGCAGTACTTC; j_gene: TRBJ2-7; d_gene: NA; v_gene: TRBV7-4; abundance: NA
CDR3aa: CASITANYGYTF; CDR3nt: TGTGCCAGCATTACGGCTAACTATGGCTACACCTTC; j_gene: TRBJ1-2; d_gene: NA; v_gene: TRBV28; abundance: NA